The T cell receptor beta chain under discussion was sequenced for a study of CD8+ T cells in alopecia areata. In the case of this clone: The antigen is unknown.

The trim removed 0 bases at V and 5 bases at J, leaving 7 bases unmatched. The CDR3 is made up of 15 amino acids. Germline CDR1 and CDR2: SGHRS and YFSETQ. Samples from alopecia areata patients were lesional scalp punch biopsies and peripheral blood. TCR sequencing used cDNA made by reverse transcription of extracted RNA. Sequencing was performed with immunoSEQ multiplex PCR; in TCRdb, only in-frame clones are kept and a portion is missing. Of tens of thousands of clones in the sample, roughly three fifths were seen once. Findings of the study overall: Clonality in lesional scalp, especially alopecia totalis/universalis, exceeded that of normal scalp.

The specimen comprised CD8+ T cells sorted from blood, sampled at week 0. The chain uses TRBV5-1 and TRBJ2-5, with 7 bases fitting TRBD1. This sequence was found in a human donor with alopecia areata. This CDR3 is CASSLDETGRETQYF. DNA for the CDR3: TGCGCCAGCAGCTTGGACGAGACAGGGCGTGAGACCCAGTACTTC.